Reported below is one TCR beta chain. Its antigen remains undetermined. No base-level quality is on record; no much larger clone is a single base apart. The data were taken from a study of CD8 T cells in Susac syndrome (dated by TCRdb to the late 2010s). The study in broad terms: Whether CD8+ T cell activation and differentiation in Susac syndrome was antigen driven was tested using repertoire sequencing. Summary of the overall study and its limitations: The TCR sequencing and HLA analysis was acknowledged to have included a relatively small number of individuals.

Peripheral blood CD8+ and CD4+ T cells from healthy donors, Susac syndrome patients and multiple sclerosis patients were profiled by high-throughput TCR beta sequencing. Healthy donors were included as age- and sex-matched controls. CD8+ TEMRA cells were enriched by FACS, while bulk CD8+ and CD4+ T cells were purified by magnetic negative isolation. Blood was collected in EDTA tubes and processed within 24 hours, with PBMCs isolated through density gradient centrifugation. PBMCs destined for TCR sequencing were cryopreserved in liquid nitrogen and later thawed in a 37 °C water bath. The sorted or isolated CD4+, CD8+ and CD8+ TEMRA cells had a purity of 90% or higher. RNA was extracted using the RNeasy kit, and about 0.5 to 1 microgram was reverse transcribed with random hexamers. The immunoSEQ multiplex PCR assay, covering 54 Vbeta and 13 Jbeta segments, was used to amplify TCR beta CDR3 regions. PCR amplification bias was corrected using a synthetic template baseline for primer optimization and computational correction. In the original analysis: Reads were annotated to V, D and J genes per IMGT and analyzed with immunoSEQ Analyzer, keeping only productive sequences. To calculate clonality, Shannon entropy was normalized by log2 of the number of productive unique sequences and then subtracted from one. Public and private clones were assessed among the 100 most prevalent clones of each patient and control. Susac-specific clones were defined as absent from healthy and MS cohorts, 850 to 1,300 published viral clones and other ImmuneACCESS disease sequences. TCRdb trimmed public reads at Q25 via fastp, called clones via MiXCR and kept in-frame beta chains. Every distinct CDR3 protein forms one entry, paired with its most common genes and DNA. TCRdb assigned the V and J calls; the authors' analysis was not used. The sample yields roughly 180,000 distinct CDR3 sequences; roughly 95% were counted once. The biggest ten clones account for 0.085% to 0.12% of the sample.

Taken from cysteine to phenylalanine, the CDR3 has 12 residues. Only the CDR3 region is kept as DNA, spanning 36 bases read in frame from base 1. For CDR1 and CDR2, the germline V gene lists SQVTM and ANQGSEA. Trimming removed 1 base from V and 8 bases from J; the gene matches leave 2 bases unexplained. The TCR originated in a human donor in good health. Source material: CD4+ T cells from PBMCs. In this chain, TRBV29-1 is recombined with TRBJ2-1; TRBD2 matches 7 bases in the middle. The CDR3 amino acid sequence is: CSVEGGGDEQFF. The DNA reads as follows: TGCAGCGTTGAAGGGGGGGGAGATGAGCAGTTCTTC.